This is a list of T cell receptor beta chains from one sample in a study of vaccination effects on CD4 cells after COVID-19. Sequencing used immunoSEQ multiplex PCR; TCRdb keeps in-frame clones, though not all of them. Here the sample spans about 74,000 clones, about 74% being singletons. Their antigen targets remain unknown. The sample in question was CD4+ T cells from PBMCs cultured without peptide, obtained before COVID-19 vaccination. All receptors come from a human donor who received a COVID-19 vaccine. Both conserved end residues are part of each CDR3. D genes are given only for firm matches. For some rows the clone size is stated as once, few or many, or as a class when expanded; others skip it.

abundance,v_gene,d_gene,j_gene,CDR3nt,CDR3aa
-,TRBV5-1,TRBD2,TRBJ2-3,TGCGCCAGCAGCTTGGGACTAGCGGGGTACACAGATACGCAGTATTTT,CASSLGLAGYTDTQYF
few,TRBV9,TRBD2,TRBJ2-5,TGTGCCAGCAGCGTAGCGGGGGGACAAGAGACCCAGTACTTC,CASSVAGGQETQYF
-,TRBV19,-,TRBJ1-2,TGTGCCAGTAGTTTCCCTCCTGACAGAAGATCCTATGGCTACACCTTC,CASSFPPDRRSYGYTF
-,TRBV18,-,TRBJ2-1,TGTGCCAGCTCACCCTTGGGAAGGAACGAGCAGTTCTTC,CASSPLGRNEQFF
-,TRBV5-8,-,TRBJ2-3,TGTGCCAACGCTAGGGGCTCGTACACAGATACGCAGTATTTT,CANARGSYTDTQYF
-,TRBV25-1,-,TRBJ1-2,TGTGCCAGCAGTGAGGGTGATCGAGGGTCTGGCTACACCTTC,CASSEGDRGSGYTF
-,TRBV18,-,TRBJ2-1,TGTGCCAGCCAATCCTCGGGGGGCGGGGGACATTTGGAGCAGTTCTTC,CASQSSGGGGHLEQFF
once,TRBV24-1,-,TRBJ2-5,TGTGCCACCAGAGCAGACCGGACTGAAGAGACCCAGTACTTC,CATRADRTEETQYF
-,TRBV3-1/TRBV3-2,-,TRBJ1-1,TGTGCCAGCAGCCATGTAAGGAACACTGAAGCTTTCTTT,CASSHVRNTEAFF
few,TRBV19,TRBD1,TRBJ2-1,TGTGCCAGTAGTACCAGGGGGTCTAGGTTAAATGAGCAGTTCTTC,CASSTRGSRLNEQFF
-,TRBV11-3,-,TRBJ2-5,TGTGCCAGCAGCTTAGGACTGCAAGAGACCCAGTACTTC,CASSLGLQETQYF
-,TRBV5-1,TRBD1,TRBJ2-1,TGCGCCAGCAGCTCCGACAGGGCTGAGTTAGAGCAGTTCTTC,CASSSDRAELEQFF
-,TRBV6-1,-,TRBJ2-3,TGTGCCAGCAGTGAATACGGAGTACAAAGCACAGATACGCAGTATTTT,CASSEYGVQSTDTQYF
-,TRBV19,-,TRBJ1-5,TGTGCCAGTAGTAGCGGTACGCTGAATCAGCCCCAGCATTTT,CASSSGTLNQPQHF
few,TRBV2,-,TRBJ1-5,TGTGCCAGCAGTGCAGCAAATAGCAATCAGCCCCAGCATTTT,CASSAANSNQPQHF
-,TRBV5-4,-,TRBJ1-2,TGTGCCAGCAGCCGGGGGGAAGGGTGGCTTTATGGCTACACCTTC,CASSRGEGWLYGYTF
-,TRBV5-1,-,TRBJ2-6,TGCGCCAGCAGCAAAACTGCAAGTGGGGCCAACGTCCTGACTTTC,CASSKTASGANVLTF
once,TRBV7-2,-,TRBJ2-3,TGTGCCAGCAGCCGAGGGGCCCCAGATACGCAGTATTTT,CASSRGAPDTQYF
-,TRBV5-1,-,TRBJ1-2,TGCGCCAGCAGCTTAATTAGGGGCTATGGCTACACCTTC,CASSLIRGYGYTF
few,TRBV5-1,TRBD1,TRBJ1-2,TGCGCCAGCAGCCCTGTGACAGGGGGTGAAAATGGCTACACCTTC,CASSPVTGGENGYTF
few,TRBV15,-,TRBJ1-4,TGTGCCACCAGCGCTAGGGCTGAAAAACTGTTTTTT,CATSARAEKLFF
-,TRBV24-1,-,TRBJ2-1,TGTGCCACCTCTCAACGGGAGCGCAATGAGCAGTTCTTC,CATSQRERNEQFF
-,TRBV28,-,TRBJ1-2,TGTGCCAGCAACGTACAGGGAACGATTGGCTACACCTTC,CASNVQGTIGYTF
-,TRBV2,-,TRBJ1-2,TGTGCCAGCAGTGAACGGGCGCCGGGCTACACCTTC,CASSERAPGYTF
-,TRBV15,-,TRBJ2-2,TGTGCCACCAGCAGCGTCAGGAACACCGGGGAGCTGTTTTTT,CATSSVRNTGELFF
-,TRBV5-1,TRBD1,TRBJ1-6,TGCGCCAGCAGCTTGGCCGGACAGGGTTATTCACCCCTCCACTTT,CASSLAGQGYSPLHF
-,TRBV19,-,TRBJ1-5,TGTGCCAGTAGTAAGTCTGGCATCCCTCAACAGCCCCAGCATTTT,CASSKSGIPQQPQHF
few,TRBV6-6,TRBD1,TRBJ1-1,TGTGCCAGCAGGGACAGGGTTGAAGCTTTCTTT,CASRDRVEAFF
-,TRBV6-2/TRBV6-3,-,TRBJ1-2,TGTGCCAGCAGTTACCACAGCGTGGGGGCCTATGGCTACACCTTC,CASSYHSVGAYGYTF
once,TRBV6-9,TRBD1,TRBJ1-5,TGTGCCAGCAGTTCCACCACAGGGGAAGGGAATCAGCCCCAGCATTTT,CASSSTTGEGNQPQHF
-,TRBV4-1,-,TRBJ1-1,TGCGCCAGCAGCCGGCTGGGGCAGGGCACTGAAGCTTTCTTT,CASSRLGQGTEAFF
-,TRBV3-1/TRBV3-2,-,TRBJ2-5,TGTGCCAGCAGCCAAGGGCTAGCCAGTAAGCGGGAGACCCAGTACTTC,CASSQGLASKRETQYF
once,TRBV30,-,TRBJ1-4,TGTGCCTGGACCCCCGGGAGAACGACTAATGAAAAACTGTTTTTT,CAWTPGRTTNEKLFF
-,TRBV5-1,-,TRBJ2-5,TGCGCCAGCAGCTACGGGGCGGACCAAGAGACCCAGTACTTC,CASSYGADQETQYF
-,TRBV6-6,-,TRBJ2-1,TGTGCCAGCAGGAGACAGGATTCTGAGCAGTTCTTC,CASRRQDSEQFF
-,TRBV12-3/TRBV12-4,-,TRBJ2-3,TGTGCCAGCAGACCGAATGTAGGTACGCAGTATTTT,CASRPNVGTQYF
-,TRBV12-3/TRBV12-4,-,TRBJ2-5,TGTGCCAGCAGGATGAGAGAGACCCAGTACTTC,CASRMRETQYF
few,TRBV2,-,TRBJ1-5,TGTGCCAGCAGTCCGACGGCTAGCAATCAGCCCCAGCATTTT,CASSPTASNQPQHF
-,TRBV29-1,-,TRBJ2-6,TGCAGCGTTGAAGATCCGGGTCTTTCCGGGGCCAACGTCCTGACTTTC,CSVEDPGLSGANVLTF
-,TRBV5-8,-,TRBJ1-1,TGTGCCAGCAGCCGGAGTGGGGGGTTGGGCACTGAAGCTTTCTTT,CASSRSGGLGTEAFF
-,TRBV10-3,TRBD1,TRBJ1-1,TGTGCCATCAGTGAAGGGGGACAGGGTGAAGCTTTCTTT,CAISEGGQGEAFF
few,TRBV7-3,-,TRBJ1-2,TGTGCCAGCAGCCCAGACTCCGGGGTTTCGGGCGGCTACACCTTC,CASSPDSGVSGGYTF
once,TRBV4-1,-,TRBJ1-1,TGCCCCCAGGGCCAGCGTGGCGCTGAAGCTTTCTTT,CPQGQRGAEAFF
-,TRBV5-1,TRBD1,TRBJ2-3,TGCGCCAGCAGCTTGGAGGGGGCCGGGCCAGATACGCAGTATTTT,CASSLEGAGPDTQYF
-,TRBV11-1,-,TRBJ1-6,TGTGCCAGCAGCTACGGTCAGGGACATAATTCACCCCTCCACTTT,CASSYGQGHNSPLHF
-,TRBV18,TRBD1,TRBJ2-5,TGTGCCAGCTCACGGGCGGCAGGGGGCGGAGAGACCCAGTACTTC,CASSRAAGGGETQYF
-,TRBV29-1,-,TRBJ1-2,TGCAGCGCTGACCAAGGGACGGGCTACACCTTC,CSADQGTGYTF
once,TRBV6-5,-,TRBJ1-4,TGTGCCAGCAGTTACCTGCGTAAGGGGCGTGAGGAAAAACTGTTTTTT,CASSYLRKGREEKLFF
-,TRBV30,-,TRBJ1-2,TGTGCCTGGAACCGGGACCGAAGGAATGGCTACACCTTC,CAWNRDRRNGYTF
-,TRBV18,-,TRBJ1-5,TGTGCCAGCTCACCACCGGGAGCTAATCAGCCCCAGCATTTT,CASSPPGANQPQHF
-,TRBV7-3,TRBD2,TRBJ2-3,TGTGCCAGCAGCTTAGGCCTAGCGGGGGGGCTTAGCACAGATACGCAGTATTTT,CASSLGLAGGLSTDTQYF
-,TRBV7-2,-,TRBJ1-3,TGTGCCAGCAGCTTCGCACAGTACTCTGGAAACACCATATATTTT,CASSFAQYSGNTIYF
-,TRBV6-6,TRBD1,TRBJ2-2,TGTGCCAGCAGTTTCCGACAGGGGGCGAACGGGGAGCTGTTTTTT,CASSFRQGANGELFF
-,TRBV7-2,TRBD2,TRBJ2-3,TGTGCCAGCAGCTTAGTAGTTCTGAAGCGGGGTAGCACAGATACGCAGTATTTT,CASSLVVLKRGSTDTQYF
-,TRBV5-1,TRBD1,TRBJ1-2,TGCGCCAGCAGCTTGGGGACAGGGTTTGGCTACACCTTC,CASSLGTGFGYTF